The present entry profiles one T cell receptor beta chain with its context. This specimen comes from a study of T cell responses to AZD1222 COVID-19 vaccine. Study in general: Recipients boosted at about 4 weeks or about 12 weeks are pooled.

CDR1 is GTSNPN, CDR2 SVGIG, per germline (reference sequence). Losses at the gene ends were 5 bases for V and 7 bases for J; bases not matched to a gene: 1. The CDR3 contains 13 residues. This table comes from immunoSEQ multiplex PCR, and its TCRdb copy is limited to in-frame clones, with some not included. Among about 150,000 clones listed, approximately 84% were seen once. This receptor was identified in an adult in good health. This rearrangement joins TRBV30 to TRBJ1-6, with 11 bases matching TRBD1. The input for sequencing was peripheral blood, taken on day 0 of AZD1222 vaccination. Here the CDR3 DNA reads TGTGCCTGGGGACAGGGGGCGAATTCACCCCTCCACTTT. It is translated as CAWGQGANSPLHF.